This entry is about one T cell receptor (beta chain). Its specificity is unknown. PCR was performed using 60 Vbeta and 13 Jbeta primers. Data came from immunoSEQ multiplex PCR; TCRdb stores just in-frame clones and leaves some out. The profile shows 200,000 to 250,000 clones, more than 75% of them singletons. The data are from a study of cytomegalovirus exposure and HLA in healthy donors. Study-level background: The early release's HLA-typed donors yielded tens of millions of unique TCRs. Whole-study findings and limits: Of the V segments, some could not be distinguished, including TRBV6-2 and TRBV6-3, and were excluded. Analysis was carried out at a later point, and it linked a missense DCLRE1C variant to TCR beta V- and J-gene trimming. Later analysis indicated greater clonal expansion among HLA-associated TCR beta chains than among equally common other chains.

The CDR3 loop spans 13 amino acids. Germline V CDR1 and CDR2: SGDLS, YYNGEE. J was trimmed by 10 bases and V by 3 bases; bases with no gene match: 7. This TCR was sampled from a male donor in good health and CMV-seronegative. The sequencing sample was made of PBMCs. The chain uses TRBV9 and TRBJ2-7; 10 bases map to TRBD2. Written as DNA, the CDR3 is TGTGCCAGCAGCGCTCGGACTAGCGGCTTACAGTACTTC. Encoded protein: CASSARTSGLQYF. Variable domain in full (rest from reference TRBV9 and TRBJ2-7): DSGVTQTPKHLITATGQRVTLRCSPRSGDLSVYWYQQSLDQGLQFLIQYYNGEERAKGNILERFSAQQFPDLHSELNLSSLELGDSALYFCASSARTSGLQYFGPGTRLTVT.